This T cell receptor (beta chain) appears in the sequencing data of a study of blood T cell repertoires in COVID-19. Study-wide background: Samples representing acute and convalescent COVID-19 were sourced from the United States, Italy and Spain.

This CDR3 is built from 15 residues. Looked up from germline, CDR1 is SGHTA and CDR2 is FQGTGA. Trimming cost V 5 bases and J 0 bases, with 14 bases left between them. The assay was immunoSEQ multiplex PCR, and TCRdb's table has in-frame clones only and misses some. The sample records under 150,000 clones, 80% to 90% being singletons. Sample: PBMCs or T cells enriched from blood (not recorded which). This TCR derives from a woman aged 45-60 years who had recovered from COVID-19. J is TRBJ2-7 and V is TRBV7-3; TRBD1 is a possible D gene (6 bases). CDR3 sequence: CASSLDSVVSYEQYF. CDR3 nucleotides: TGTGCCAGCAGCCTGGACAGTGTCGTCTCCTACGAGCAGTACTTC. Looking up the rest from reference TRBV7-3 and TRBJ2-7 gives the full variable domain: GAGVSQTPSNKVTEKGKYVELRCDPISGHTALYWYRQSLGQGPEFLIYFQGTGAADDSGLPNDRFFAVRPEGSVSTLKIQRTERGDSAVYLCASSLDSVVSYEQYFGPGTRLTVT.